This entry lists 26 T cell receptor beta chains sequenced from one sample in a study of siplizumab effects on memory and regulatory T cells. Researchers cocultured the mixed lymphocyte reaction cells at 37°C for approximately 6 days. No antigen is known for these receptors. Data came from immunoSEQ multiplex PCR; TCRdb stores just in-frame clones and leaves some out. This sample has fewer than 4,000 clones, with approximately 49% found just once. The sequencing input was CFSE-low (dividing) CD4+ T cells sorted from an allogeneic mixed lymphocyte reaction. These receptors were taken from a human donor in good health; the cells came from an allogeneic mixed lymphocyte reaction.

This chain uses TRBV5-1 with TRBJ2-3; 11 nucleotides agree with TRBD2. Germline V lookup: CDR1 SGHRS, CDR2 YFSETQ. The CDR3 loop spans 15 amino acids. The V gene end was trimmed by 6 bases and the J gene end by 2 bases; junction bases not matched to a gene: 5. CDR3 amino acids: CASIGLAGTTDTQYF. CDR3 bases: TGCGCCAGCATAGGACTAGCGGGTACCACAGATACGCAGTATTTT. The complete variable domain, with remaining parts taken from reference TRBV5-1 and TRBJ2-3, reads KAGVTQTPRYLIKTRGQQVTLSCSPISGHRSVSWYQQTPGQGLQFLFEYFSETQRNKGNFPGRFSGRQFSNSRSEMNVSTLELGDSALYLCASIGLAGTTDTQYFGPGTRLTVL.

This clone was seen just once. This chain joins TRBV9 and TRBJ1-5; no reliable D call. V lost 4 bases to trimming and J lost 3 bases, with 14 bases between them. Germline V gene data show CDR1 as SGDLS and CDR2 as YYNGEE. The CDR3 spans 15 residues. The CDR3 region is CASSSQTGVNQPQHF. The CDR3 coding sequence is TGTGCCAGCAGCTCCCAGACGGGTGTCAATCAGCCCCAGCATTTT.

The V call is TRBV12-5, the J call TRBJ2-1; D possibly corresponds to TRBD1 (6 bases). Trimming shortened V by 4 bases and J by 5 bases, and 12 bases separated the two germline ends. CDR1 LGHNT and CDR2 FRNRAP come from the germline V gene. The CDR3 is 14 amino acids. CDR3 nucleotide sequence: TGTGCTAGTGGTTCGGGGACACCACACAATGAGCAGTTCTTC. Protein: CASGSGTPHNEQFF.

V usage is TRBV5-1 and J usage is TRBJ1-6, with D maybe TRBD1 (6 bases). Trimming took off 4 bases at V and 5 bases at J, with 16 bases between the two ends. Germline V gene lookup returns CDR1 SGHRS and CDR2 YFSETQ. The CDR3 is made up of 16 amino acids. The CDR3 nucleotides read TGCGCCAGCAGCGTTATAATCGGGGGCAATAATTCACCCCTCCACTTT. Its protein product is CASSVIIGGNNSPLHF.

The chain employs TRBV6-1 and TRBJ1-1, with D unclear. The CDR3 is 14 residues long. Germline CDR1 MNHNS, CDR2 SASEGT. V was cut by 2 bases and J by 1 base, with 8 bases left in between. CDR3 amino acids: CASSETWGNTEAFF. The CDR3 DNA is TGTGCCAGCAGTGAAACCTGGGGGAACACTGAAGCTTTCTTT.

This clone was detected a few times. The gene calls are TRBV5-1 and TRBJ2-6, with D unclear. V gave up 0 bases and J gave up 4 bases, with 2 bases separating them. Germline-derived CDR1 and CDR2 are SGHRS and YFSETQ. The length of the CDR3 is 13 residues. CDR3 loop: CASSLAGANVLTF. CDR3 DNA: TGCGCCAGCAGCTTGGCCGGGGCCAACGTCCTGACTTTC.

This clone is judged medium-sized (0.01 to 0.1%). The rearrangement joins TRBV18 to TRBJ1-6; D ambiguous. This CDR3 is 13 amino acids long. Germline V gene sequence: CDR1 KGHSH, CDR2 LQKENI. Trimming removed 3 bases from V and 5 bases from J, with 5 bases in between. The CDR3 here is CASSPQNNSPLHF. CDR3 in DNA: TGTGCCAGCTCACCCCAAAATAATTCACCCCTCCACTTT.

The chain carries TRBV4-1 and TRBJ2-1; D is unresolved. V lost 1 base to trimming and J lost 4 bases, with 5 bases between them. CDR3 size: 13 residues. In germline, CDR1 is MGHRA, CDR2 YSYEKL. The CDR3 DNA reads as TGCGCCAGCAGCCAAGGCGAGTACAATGAGCAGTTCTTC. Amino acid sequence: CASSQGEYNEQFF.

The rearrangement joins TRBV11-2 to TRBJ1-1; D perhaps matches TRBD1 (5 bases). The CDR3 is 15 amino acids. V shed 1 base and J shed 1 base, with 10 bases lying between them. CDR1 SGHAT and CDR2 FQNNGV come from the germline V gene. The CDR3: CASSLGGMGNTEAFF. The CDR3 coding sequence is TGTGCCAGCAGCTTAGGGGGGATGGGGAACACTGAAGCTTTCTTT. Drawing the rest from reference TRBV11-2 and TRBJ1-1, the complete variable domain is EAGVAQSPRYKIIEKRQSVAFWCNPISGHATLYWYQQILGQGPKLLIQFQNNGVVDDSQLPKDRFSAERLKGVDSTLKIQPAKLEDSAVYLCASSLGGMGNTEAFFGQGTRLTVV.

This chain connects TRBV7-9 to TRBJ2-1; a possible D gene is TRBD2 (5 bases). The CDR3 runs 12 residues. V was trimmed by 3 bases and J by 10 bases, leaving 10 bases between them. Germline assignment: CDR1 SEHNR and CDR2 FQNEAQ (reference sequence). CDR3 protein: CASSLLGGEQFF. The CDR3 nucleotides are TGTGCCAGCAGCTTGTTAGGCGGGGAGCAGTTCTTC.

This clone was counted a few times. This sequence joins TRBV6-5 and TRBJ1-1; the D is unclear. This CDR3 has 12 amino acids. V dropped 0 bases and J dropped 11 bases, with 10 bases sitting between them. Germline assignment: CDR1 MNHEY and CDR2 SVGAGI. The CDR3 coding sequence is TGTGCCAGCAGTTACTCGAACGTTGGTGCTTTCTTT. Its translation is CASSYSNVGAFF.

This chain uses TRBV15 with TRBJ2-1; no reliable D call. The CDR3 loop spans 12 amino acids. CDR1 LNHNV and CDR2 YYDKDF come from the germline V gene (reference sequence). Trimming removed 8 bases at V and 5 bases at J, with 10 bases between. CDR3 amino acids: CATSVANNEQFF. CDR3 DNA sequence: TGTGCCACCTCGGTCGCTAACAATGAGCAGTTCTTC.

The chain employs TRBV14 and TRBJ1-2, with a possible D match to TRBD1 (5 bases). The CDR3 is 15 amino acids. The V and J ends lost 4 bases and 5 bases respectively, with 17 bases between them. The germline V gene encodes CDR1 SGHDN and CDR2 FVKESK. This chain's CDR3 is CASSLRLGRAYGYTF. The CDR3 DNA is TGTGCCAGCAGCCTGAGGCTGGGCAGGGCATATGGCTACACCTTC. Full variable domain (rest looked up from reference TRBV14 and TRBJ1-2): EAGVTQFPSHSVIEKGQTVTLRCDPISGHDNLYWYRRVMGKEIKFLLHFVKESKQDESGMPNNRFLAERTGGTYSTLKVQPAELEDSGVYFCASSLRLGRAYGYTFGSGTRLTVV.

By its share, this clone is large. The chain couples TRBV18 to TRBJ1-1; 8 positions agree with TRBD1. Germline CDR1 is KGHSH and CDR2 is LQKENI. The trim removed 3 bases at V and 4 bases at J, leaving 7 bases unmatched. The CDR3 spans 15 residues. CDR3 residues: CASSPQAGGLTEAFF. The CDR3 DNA sequence: TGTGCCAGCTCACCTCAGGCAGGGGGCCTCACTGAAGCTTTCTTT.

The CDR3 spells CASSEDRYSGNTIYF. Here the CDR3 DNA reads TGTGCCAGCAGTGAAGACAGGTACTCTGGAAACACCATATATTTT. This chain uses TRBV2 with TRBJ1-3; a weak D match, TRBD1 (5 bases). Trimming removed 1 base from V and 0 bases from J, with 7 bases in between. The CDR3 is made up of 15 amino acids. Germline lookup yields CDR1 SNHLY and CDR2 FYNNEI.

The V gene is TRBV11-3, the J gene TRBJ2-7; D is ambiguous. Trimming cost V 1 base and J 2 bases, with 9 bases left between them. The CDR3 contains 14 residues. Germline CDR1 is SGHNT and CDR2 is YENEEA. The CDR3 sequence: CASSLGGTTYEQYF. The CDR3 nucleotides are TGTGCCAGCAGCTTAGGGGGAACAACCTACGAGCAGTACTTC.

V usage is TRBV6-5 and J usage is TRBJ1-1; D is ambiguous. Germline V CDR1 and CDR2: MNHEY, SVGAGI. CDR3 length: 13 residues. The V end lost 5 bases, the J end lost 4 bases, and 11 bases lay between the germline ends. Here the CDR3 reads CASSVSRVTEAFF. The CDR3 DNA is TGTGCCAGCAGTGTTAGTAGGGTCACTGAAGCTTTCTTT.

Only a few counts were recorded for this clone. This chain connects TRBV6-6 to TRBJ1-2; a weak D match, TRBD1 (6 bases). CDR1 MNHNY and CDR2 SVGAGI come from the germline V gene (reference sequence). Trimming left V 8 bases short and J 1 base short, with 14 bases between. The CDR3 covers 14 residues. The CDR3: CASDRTALNYGYTF. In DNA form, the CDR3 reads TGTGCCAGCGATCGGACAGCACTTAACTATGGCTACACCTTC.

The rearrangement joins TRBV5-8 to TRBJ1-2; D is unresolved. V was shortened by 3 bases and J by 2 bases, with 11 bases between the two germline ends. This CDR3 comprises 14 residues. Per germline, CDR1 SGHTS and CDR2 YDEGEE. CDR3 sequence reads: CASSWEGENYGYTF. In DNA, the CDR3 is TGTGCCAGCAGCTGGGAGGGAGAAAACTATGGCTACACCTTC.

This clone appeared a few times. J is TRBJ1-2 and V is TRBV18, with TRBD1 identical over 7 bases. V shed 3 bases and J 8 bases; nucleotides not matched to a gene: 9. The CDR3 has 14 residues. CDR1 is KGHSH, CDR2 LQKENI, per germline. In DNA form, the CDR3 reads TGTGCCAGCTCACCCCAGAGGGACAGCGGCGGCTACACCTTC. The encoded protein is CASSPQRDSGGYTF.

V gene TRBV15 combines with J gene TRBJ1-2; D is uncertain. CDR3 length: 15 amino acids. The ends were cut back, 0 bases at V and 4 bases at J, with 12 bases in the middle. Per germline, CDR1 LNHNV and CDR2 YYDKDF (reference sequence). CDR3 residues: CATSRDLGNIYGYTF. In nucleotides, the CDR3 is TGTGCCACCAGCAGAGATCTGGGAAACATCTATGGCTACACCTTC.

CDR3 DNA: TGTGCCAGCAGCTTCAGGGAAGAGGCTTTCTTT. The encoded protein is CASSFREEAFF. This chain links TRBV11-1 with TRBJ1-1, with D possibly matching TRBD1 (5 bases). The germline gives CDR1 SGHAT, CDR2 FQDESV (reference sequence). V was trimmed by 3 bases and J by 11 bases, leaving 10 bases between them. The CDR3 sequence is 11 residues long.

The J gene is TRBJ1-1, the V gene TRBV7-3, with D perhaps matching TRBD1 (6 bases). With 5 bases removed from V and 5 bases from J, the gap between germline ends came to 12 bases. Germline CDR1 and CDR2: SGHTA and FQGTGA. The CDR3 has 13 residues. CDR3 sequence: CASSRRGGTEAFF. Written as DNA, the CDR3 is TGTGCCAGCAGCCGGCGAGGGGGGACTGAAGCTTTCTTT.

The CDR3 nucleotides are TGTGCCAGCTCACCATTTACCGGGACGAGTGGAAACACCATATATTTT. Amino acid sequence: CASSPFTGTSGNTIYF. The chain has TRBV18 and TRBJ1-3; perhaps TRBD1 as D (5 bases). V lost 2 bases and J lost 3, with 14 bases in between. This CDR3 has 16 amino acids. The germline gives CDR1 KGHSH, CDR2 LQKENI.

In its sample, this clone was seen a few times. The chain carries TRBV7-2 and TRBJ1-1; D unclear. In germline, CDR1 is SGHTA, CDR2 FQGNSA. V was shortened by 1 base and J by 11 bases, with 14 bases between the two germline ends. CDR3 length: 13 amino acids. CDR3 sequence reads: CASSLVRPNGAFF. CDR3 bases: TGTGCCAGCAGCTTAGTTCGACCCAATGGGGCTTTCTTT. The full variable domain, rest sourced from reference TRBV7-2 and TRBJ1-1, is GAGVSQSPSNKVTEKGKDVELRCDPISGHTALYWYRQSLGQGLEFLIYFQGNSAPDKSGLPSDRFSAERTGGSVSTLTIQRTQQEDSAVYLCASSLVRPNGAFFGQGTRLTVV.

The chain links TRBV5-1 to TRBJ2-5; 7 nucleotides agree with TRBD1. Germline CDR1 and CDR2: SGHRS and YFSETQ. The ends lost 4 bases at V and 0 bases at J; junction bases unmatched: 6. This CDR3 has 15 residues. CDR3 sequence (DNA): TGCGCCAGCAGCCCTAATACAGGGGACCAAGAGACCCAGTACTTC. Its protein is CASSPNTGDQETQYF.